Each of the 18 T cell receptor beta chains below was sequenced from the same sample in a study of cytomegalovirus exposure and HLA in healthy donors. PCR involved 60 Vbeta and 13 Jbeta primers. Clones were sequenced by immunoSEQ multiplex PCR, and TCRdb holds only the in-frame ones, with some missing. The sample yields around 150,000 clones, 76% seen once. Specimen: PBMCs. These receptors originate from a male donor in good health and CMV-seronegative.

There are a few counts of this clone. The chain uses TRBV2 and TRBJ1-5; 7 nucleotides match TRBD1. V gave up 5 bases and J gave up 6 bases; unmatched junction bases: 7. Germline V gene lookup returns CDR1 SNHLY and CDR2 FYNNEI. This CDR3 region has 14 residues. The CDR3 loop reads CASSSESGGQPQHF. The CDR3 bases are TGTGCCAGCAGTTCAGAGTCAGGGGGTCAGCCCCAGCATTTT.

The chain employs TRBV5-1 and TRBJ1-4; 11 bases match TRBD1. The CDR3 is 15 residues long. Per germline, CDR1 SGHRS and CDR2 YFSETQ. After removal of 0 bases from V and 5 bases from J, the junction contained 0 bases not matched to a gene. CDR3 region: CASSLGDRGNEKLFF. In nucleotides, the CDR3 is TGCGCCAGCAGCTTGGGGGACAGGGGGAATGAAAAACTGTTTTTT.

V gene TRBV9 combines with J gene TRBJ2-3; tentatively, D is TRBD2 (5 bases). This CDR3 contains 15 residues. The V end was cut by 4 bases, the J end by 2 bases, with 14 bases between. CDR1 is SGDLS, CDR2 YYNGEE, per germline. The CDR3 coding sequence is TGTGCCAGCAGCCCTTCGGGGTGGCACACAGATACGCAGTATTTT. Its translation is CASSPSGWHTDTQYF.

This chain uses TRBV5-1 with TRBJ2-3; D perhaps matches TRBD2 (6 bases). V was cut by 0 bases and J by 1 base, with 15 bases left in between. Germline lookup yields CDR1 SGHRS and CDR2 YFSETQ. CDR3 length equals 17 residues. This CDR3 is CASSLALHSGGTDTQYF. In nucleotides, the CDR3 is TGCGCCAGCAGCTTGGCCCTTCATAGCGGTGGCACAGATACGCAGTATTTT.

This clone was found a few times. The rearrangement uses TRBV5-4 and TRBJ2-1; tentative D call: TRBD2 (5 bases). V lost 1 base and J 4 bases, leaving 12 bases between the germline ends. The germline V gene has CDR1 SGHNT and CDR2 YYREEE (reference sequence). CDR3 length: 15 amino acids. The CDR3 coding sequence is TGTGCCAGCAGCTTGTATGCTAGCCGATACAATGAGCAGTTCTTC. This encodes CASSLYASRYNEQFF.

This chain uses TRBV10-3 with TRBJ2-4, with 9 bases aligning to TRBD1. V shed 1 base and J 9 bases; nucleotides not matched to a gene: 7. Germline-derived CDR1 and CDR2 are ENHRY and SYGVKD. The CDR3 is made up of 15 amino acids. CDR3 sequence reads: CAISELLGQGSIQYF. The CDR3 region has the DNA TGTGCCATCAGTGAGTTGTTGGGACAGGGTAGCATTCAGTACTTC.

The chain recombines TRBV4-3 with TRBJ2-1, with 7 bases lining up with TRBD2. This CDR3 is built from 16 residues. V trimming: 3 bases; J trimming: 9 bases; junction bases outside the gene matches: 14. From germline, CDR1 is LGHNA and CDR2 YSLEER. As DNA, the CDR3 is TGCGCCAGCAGCCAGGGCAGGAGCGGGATAGGTGTTGAGCAGTTCTTC. Amino acids: CASSQGRSGIGVEQFF.

The V and J genes are TRBV2 and TRBJ2-2; D is possibly TRBD1 (6 bases). This CDR3 has 14 amino acids. Trimming took 3 bases from V and 1 from J, leaving 6 bases between them. From germline, CDR1 is SNHLY and CDR2 FYNNEI. The CDR3 sequence is CASSDRGNTGELFF. CDR3 DNA: TGTGCCAGCAGTGACAGGGGGAACACCGGGGAGCTGTTTTTT.

The rearrangement links TRBV4-3 to TRBJ1-3; D perhaps matches TRBD1 (6 bases). Trimming left V 1 base short and J 8 bases short, with 15 bases between. The CDR3 consists of 15 residues. The V gene's germline CDR1 is LGHNA and CDR2 YSLEER. This CDR3 is CASSQARMPGDTIYF. In DNA form, the CDR3 reads TGCGCCAGCAGCCAAGCCCGGATGCCAGGGGACACCATATATTTT.

The gene calls are TRBV5-1 and TRBJ1-1; 11 nucleotides align to TRBD1. This CDR3 is 13 amino acids long. The germline CDR1 and CDR2 sequences are SGHRS and YFSETQ. The J segment lost 8 bases and the V segment lost 0 bases, leaving 0 bases of the junction unmatched. The CDR3 coding sequence is TGCGCCAGCAGCTTGGGGACAGGGGGCGAAGCTTTCTTT. Translating it yields CASSLGTGGEAFF.

The rearrangement links TRBV19 to TRBJ2-2; the D gene is possibly TRBD2 (6 bases). From germline, CDR1 is LNHDA and CDR2 SQIVND (reference sequence). Deletions cut 4 bases from V and 6 bases from J, with 12 bases between. CDR3 length: 14 amino acids. The CDR3 DNA reads as TGTGCCAGTAGTACCGCGGGGTGGGCCGGGGAGCTGTTTTTT. Translating gives CASSTAGWAGELFF.

This clone was picked up one time. The gene calls are TRBV5-1 and TRBJ1-1; D unclear. This CDR3 region has 15 residues. The V gene lost 0 bases and the J gene lost 0 bases, with 9 bases spanning the gap. CDR1 is SGHRS, CDR2 YFSETQ, per germline. CDR3 residues: CASSLGTGLNTEAFF. The CDR3 DNA is TGCGCCAGCAGCTTGGGGACTGGGCTGAACACTGAAGCTTTCTTT.

J is TRBJ2-2 and V is TRBV7-9; 9 bases line up with TRBD1. From germline, CDR1 is SEHNR and CDR2 FQNEAQ (reference sequence). V shed 5 bases, J shed 3 bases, and the junction held 13 bases outside the gene matches. The CDR3 is 18 residues long. The CDR3 protein is CASSPSRDRARYTGELFF. DNA of the CDR3: TGTGCCAGCAGCCCGTCCCGGGACAGGGCCCGTTACACCGGGGAGCTGTTTTTT.

The J gene is TRBJ1-1, the V gene TRBV30; 8 bases match TRBD1. This CDR3 has 17 amino acids. The V gene end was trimmed by 1 base and the J gene end by 2 bases; junction bases not matched to a gene: 12. The germline gives CDR1 GTSNPN, CDR2 SVGIG (reference sequence). CDR3 residues: CAWSGANTDRANTEAFF. The DNA of the CDR3 is TGTGCCTGGAGTGGAGCCAATACGGACAGGGCCAACACTGAAGCTTTCTTT.

This clone has just a few counts. The chain recombines TRBV12-2 with TRBJ2-7; TRBD1, the D gene given by the table, was not confirmed from the DNA. TRBV12-2 is deemed a pseudogene. This CDR3 is built from 19 residues. The CDR3 coding sequence is TGTGCAAGTCGCTTACCCCCCGTCGCGGGACAGGACCCCTCCTACGAGCAGTACTTC. This encodes CASRLPPVAGQDPSYEQYF.

The V and J genes are TRBV7-9 and TRBJ2-7; 8 nucleotides match TRBD1. The CDR3 is 16 amino acids. Germline values: CDR1 SEHNR, CDR2 FQNEAQ (reference sequence). Germline trimming cut 4 bases from V and 3 bases from J; bases unmatched to any gene: 11. The CDR3 nucleotides read TGTGCCAGCAGCTCCGGTAGACAGGGGAGAAACTACGAGCAGTACTTC. This translates into CASSSGRQGRNYEQYF.

The rearrangement uses TRBV2 and TRBJ2-7; no reliable D call. V was pared by 4 bases and J by 4 bases, with 11 bases between. Germline CDR1 SNHLY, CDR2 FYNNEI. CDR3 length: 13 amino acids. CDR3 DNA: TGTGCCAGCAGTGTCGGTCCAGCGTACGAGCAGTACTTC. Residues: CASSVGPAYEQYF. The entire variable domain, with the rest obtained from reference TRBV2 and TRBJ2-7, is as follows: EPEVTQTPSHQVTQMGQEVILRCVPISNHLYFYWYRQILGQKVEFLVSFYNNEISEKSEIFDDQFSVERPDGSNFTLKIRSTKLEDSAMYFCASSVGPAYEQYFGPGTRLTVT.

V is TRBV7-9 and J is TRBJ2-4; D remains ambiguous. The CDR3 is made up of 11 amino acids. The germline V gene has CDR1 SEHNR and CDR2 FQNEAQ (reference sequence). Between the trimmed V and J ends, which lost 3 bases and 7 bases, there was a span of 4 bases. CDR3 nucleotides: TGTGCCAGCAGCTTGGGCAACATTCAGTACTTC. Its protein is CASSLGNIQYF.